This T cell receptor (beta chain) was recovered during a study of shared clonotypes between healthy human individuals. Study-wide results and limits: Although depth was large, rarefaction showed that sequencing of the sorted subsets was incomplete.

Assay: immunoSEQ multiplex PCR; the TCRdb copy retains only in-frame clones and omits some. The sample contains around 2.5 million clones, roughly 93% of which appear only once. To note about this clone: The antigen is unknown.

The length of the CDR3 is 14 residues. Germline CDR1 and CDR2: MNHEY and SVGAGI. The ends were cut back, 6 bases at V and 3 bases at J, with 12 bases in the middle. The clonotype was recovered from a man between 18 and 29 years old in good health. Some clones in this sample may be carry-over from other donors' samples. V gene TRBV6-5 combines with J gene TRBJ1-5; D is possibly TRBD1 (6 bases). The specimen was naive CD4+ T cells from PBMCs. This sample's subset: CD45RA+ positively selected. DNA for the CDR3: TGTGCCAGCAGCCCGAGACAGGTCAATCAGCCCCAGCATTTT. Its translation: CASSPRQVNQPQHF.